This T cell receptor beta chain was obtained from a study of cytomegalovirus exposure and HLA in healthy donors. Whole-study findings and limits: A later analysis linked 16,951 TCR beta sequences to HLA alleles at 0.05 false discovery rate. Reports indicate that TCR beta sequences accurately predicted the HLA-A and HLA-B alleles of most subjects.

Both 60 Vbeta primers and 13 Jbeta primers went into the PCR. TCRdb keeps only in-frame clones here, not all; method: immunoSEQ multiplex PCR. Of 60,000 to 65,000 clones listed, about 87% are singletons. The count of this clone is one. What it binds is unknown. J was trimmed by 0 bases and V by 5 bases; bases with no gene match: 9. Germline CDR1 reads MDHEN; CDR2 reads SYDVKM. This CDR3 region has 17 residues. Sequencing was done on a sample of PBMCs. The sequence was obtained from a young man in good health and CMV-seronegative. The chain has TRBV28 and TRBJ1-5; 8 bases align to TRBD1. CDR3: CASSPGQGGYSNQPQHF. CDR3 bases: TGTGCCAGCAGTCCTGGACAGGGAGGGTATAGCAATCAGCCCCAGCATTTT.